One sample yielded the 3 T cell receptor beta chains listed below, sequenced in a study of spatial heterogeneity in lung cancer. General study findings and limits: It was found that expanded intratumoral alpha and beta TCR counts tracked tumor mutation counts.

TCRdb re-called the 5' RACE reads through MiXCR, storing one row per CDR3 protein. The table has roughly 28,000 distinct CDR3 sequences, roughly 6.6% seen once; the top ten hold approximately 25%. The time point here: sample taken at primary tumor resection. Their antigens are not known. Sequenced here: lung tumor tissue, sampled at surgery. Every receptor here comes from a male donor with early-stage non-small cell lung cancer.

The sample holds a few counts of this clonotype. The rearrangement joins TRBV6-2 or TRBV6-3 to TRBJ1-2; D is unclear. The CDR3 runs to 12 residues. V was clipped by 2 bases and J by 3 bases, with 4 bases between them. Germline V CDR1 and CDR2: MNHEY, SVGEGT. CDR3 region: CASSYLDYGYTF. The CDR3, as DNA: TGTGCCAGCAGTTACCTTGACTATGGCTACACCTTC.

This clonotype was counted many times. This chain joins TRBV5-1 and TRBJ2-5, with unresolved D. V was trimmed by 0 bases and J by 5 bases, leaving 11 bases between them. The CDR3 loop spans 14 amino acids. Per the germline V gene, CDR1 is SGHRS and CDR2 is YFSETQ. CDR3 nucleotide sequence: TGCGCCAGCAGCTTGGAGGCCGAAGCGGAGACCCAGTACTTC. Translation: CASSLEAEAETQYF.

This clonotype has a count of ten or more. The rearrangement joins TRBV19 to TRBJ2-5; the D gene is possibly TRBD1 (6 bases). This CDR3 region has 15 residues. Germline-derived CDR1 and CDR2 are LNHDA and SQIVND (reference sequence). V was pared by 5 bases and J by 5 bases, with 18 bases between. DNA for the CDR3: TGTGCCAGTAGTTCGGACAGCCTCGGCGGGGAGACCCAGTACTTC. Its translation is CASSSDSLGGETQYF.